What follows are 26 T cell receptor beta chains derived from one specimen sequenced in a study of shared clonotypes between healthy human individuals. Clones were read by immunoSEQ multiplex PCR, and TCRdb kept only the in-frame ones, dropping some. This sample yields about 560,000 clones, of which roughly 79% are seen a single time; approximately 12% belongs to the top ten. The sample comprised PBMCs. The source is a woman in her thirties or forties in good health. Some clones in this sample may be carry-over from other donors' samples.

The gene calls are TRBV28 and TRBJ2-7; 8 bases align to TRBD1. The CDR3 totals 14 residues. Germline loops: CDR1 MDHEN, CDR2 SYDVKM. After removal of 5 bases from V and 6 bases from J, the junction contained 9 bases not matched to a gene. For the CDR3, the DNA is TGTGCCAGCAGTCTTGCCCCCGGGACAGGCGAGCAGTACTTC. This translates into CASSLAPGTGEQYF.

On this clone itself: A far larger clone is off by one base, so a read error is likely. This CDR3 is also generated by other DNA sequences in the sample. V is TRBV7-7 and J is TRBJ2-5, with TRBD2 matching 8 bases. In germline, CDR1 is SSHAT, CDR2 FNYEAQ (reference sequence). The CDR3 spans 16 residues. CDR3 DNA: TGTGCTAGCAGCCCCCCGACTAGCGCCTTAGAGGCAGCCCAGTACTTC. It specifies CASSPPTSALEAAQYF.

This clone was found once. The chain combines TRBV2 with TRBJ2-2; the match to TRBD2 covers 16 bases. Germline loops: CDR1 SNHLY, CDR2 FYNNEI. J lost 5 bases, V lost 6 bases, and 3 bases had no gene match. The CDR3 extends over 16 amino acids. This CDR3 is CASSGTSGRGTGELFF. The CDR3 nucleotides are TGTGCCAGCAGCGGGACTAGCGGGAGGGGTACCGGGGAGCTGTTTTTT.

The gene calls are TRBV28 and TRBJ2-3, with unresolved D. CDR1 MDHEN and CDR2 SYDVKM come from the germline V gene. This CDR3 is 13 amino acids long. V was cut by 5 bases and J by 0 bases, with 6 bases left in between. The CDR3 spells CASSGPSTDTQYF. DNA for the CDR3: TGTGCCAGCAGTGGACCCAGCACAGATACGCAGTATTTT.

This chain connects TRBV6-4 to TRBJ2-2, with no clear D. The CDR3 is made up of 14 amino acids. V lost 5 bases to trimming and J lost 2 bases, with 9 bases between them. Germline V CDR1 and CDR2: MRHNA, SNTAGT. The CDR3 here is CASSPYFNTGELFF. CDR3 nucleotides: TGTGCCAGCAGTCCTTATTTTAACACCGGGGAGCTGTTTTTT.

This clone was seen a single time. The chain joins TRBV7-2 to TRBJ1-2, with no clear D. Germline-derived CDR1 and CDR2 are SGHTA and FQGNSA. The CDR3 contains 14 residues. The V gene lost 0 bases and the J gene lost 4 bases, with 9 bases spanning the gap. The chain's CDR3 is CASSLAGSAYGYTF. CDR3 nucleotides: TGTGCCAGCAGCTTAGCTGGGAGTGCCTATGGCTACACCTTC.

The count of this clone is one. One base away lies a much larger clone, so this may be a sequencing read error. This sample includes further DNA sequences coding for the same CDR3. The V and J genes are TRBV5-1 and TRBJ2-7; D possibly corresponds to TRBD1 (6 bases). CDR3 length: 12 residues. Germline V CDR1 and CDR2: SGHRS, YFSETQ. The CDR3 is CASRQDPYEQYF. The CDR3 nucleotides read TGCGCCAGCCGACAGGATCCCTACGAACAGTACTTC.

Comment on this clone: A read error likely explains this, since a far larger clone differs by one base. Additional DNA sequences in this sample encode the identical CDR3. The DNA for the CDR3 is TGTGCCTGGAGCAAAGGCGGGGGCAATCAGCCCCAGCATTTT. Its protein product is CAWSKGGGNQPQHF. V gene TRBV30 combines with J gene TRBJ1-5, with D unresolved. CDR1 GTSNPN and CDR2 SVGIG come from the germline V gene (reference sequence). Trimming pared 3 bases from V and 2 bases from J, leaving 11 bases between. This CDR3 is built from 14 residues. Full variable domain (outside the CDR3, taken from reference TRBV30 and TRBJ1-5): SQTIHQWPATLVQPVGSPLSLECTVEGTSNPNLYWYRQAAGRGLQLLFYSVGIGQISSEVPQNLSASRPQDRQFILSSKKLLLSDSGFYLCAWSKGGGNQPQHFGDGTRLSIL.

The chain combines TRBV28 with TRBJ1-5, with D tentatively TRBD1 (5 bases). The V end was cut by 6 bases, the J end by 5 bases, with 11 bases between. Germline V CDR1 and CDR2: MDHEN, SYDVKM. The CDR3 length is 13 residues. This chain's CDR3 is CASSPGTHQPQHF. CDR3 coding DNA: TGTGCCAGCAGCCCTGGGACCCATCAGCCCCAGCATTTT.

A single count supports this clone. V usage is TRBV11-2 and J usage is TRBJ2-7; 12 bases match TRBD2. Germline CDR1 is SGHAT and CDR2 is FQNNGV. The J segment lost 2 bases and the V segment lost 4 bases, leaving 3 bases of the junction unmatched. The CDR3 is made up of 15 amino acids. The CDR3 protein is CASSSRLAGAYEQYF. The CDR3 DNA is TGTGCCAGCAGCTCTCGACTAGCGGGAGCCTACGAGCAGTACTTC.

This chain links TRBV11-1 with TRBJ2-7; 7 bases map to TRBD2. CDR3 length: 16 amino acids. Germline assignment: CDR1 SGHAT and CDR2 FQDESV (reference sequence). Trimming cost V 0 bases and J 4 bases; bases outside gene matches: 9. CDR3 nucleotide sequence: TGTGCCAGCAGCTTAGCGGGAGGGCCCACTAGATACGAGCAGTACTTC. Its translation is CASSLAGGPTRYEQYF.

CDR3: CASSVGQLNTEAFF. CDR3 nucleotides: TGTGCCAGCAGCGTGGGACAGTTGAACACTGAAGCTTTCTTT. The chain joins TRBV5-5 to TRBJ1-1; TRBD1 matches 7 bases. The germline gives CDR1 SGHKS, CDR2 YYEKEE (reference sequence). V lost 4 bases to trimming and J lost 0 bases; unmatched junction nucleotides: 3. The CDR3 contains 14 residues.

In the case of this clone: A clone one base away is much larger, so this may be a read error. This chain uses TRBV5-6 with TRBJ2-7; D unclear. Between the trimmed V and J ends, which lost 2 bases and 1 base, there was a span of 4 bases. Germline values: CDR1 SGHDT, CDR2 YYEEEE. This CDR3 has 12 residues. The CDR3 sequence is CASSFGSYEQYF. Here the CDR3 DNA reads TGTGCCAGCAGCTTCGGGTCCTACGAGCAGTACTTC.

This chain links TRBV6-5 with TRBJ1-2, with D hard to call. V lost 6 bases, J lost 0 bases, and 5 bases lay in between. Germline lookup yields CDR1 MNHEY and CDR2 SVGAGI. The CDR3 contains 12 residues. The CDR3 sequence is CASSSPNYGYTF. CDR3 in DNA: TGTGCCAGCAGCTCACCTAACTATGGCTACACCTTC.

V and J are TRBV2 and TRBJ2-1; tentatively, D is TRBD2 (5 bases). CDR1 and CDR2 (germline): SNHLY, FYNNEI. This CDR3 spans 14 amino acids. The germline V and J ends were trimmed by 4 bases and 7 bases, with 14 bases remaining between them. CDR3 nucleotide sequence: TGTGCCAGCAGTGCGGGATTGGTGGGAAATGAGCAGTTCTTC. It translates to CASSAGLVGNEQFF.

The chain joins TRBV28 to TRBJ1-4; D not certain. This CDR3 is built from 15 residues. CDR1 is MDHEN and CDR2 is SYDVKM in the germline V gene. The germline V and J ends were trimmed by 2 bases and 4 bases, with 11 bases remaining between them. This chain's CDR3 is CASSLLGSGNEKLFF. CDR3 bases: TGTGCCAGCAGTTTACTAGGGTCGGGTAATGAAAAACTGTTTTTT.

This chain joins TRBV28 and TRBJ1-2, with D possibly TRBD1 on 6 matching bases. Germline loops: CDR1 MDHEN, CDR2 SYDVKM. Between the trimmed V and J ends, which lost 6 bases and 2 bases, there was a span of 10 bases. This CDR3 has 13 amino acids. As DNA, the CDR3 is TGTGCCAGCAGAAGGACAGCAAACTATGGCTACACCTTC. Encoded protein: CASRRTANYGYTF.

This sequence joins TRBV7-6 and TRBJ2-5; D may be TRBD1 (5 bases). CDR1 is SGHVS, CDR2 FNYEAQ, per germline. The CDR3 totals 15 residues. V dropped 0 bases and J dropped 5 bases, with 13 bases sitting between them. The CDR3 region has the DNA TGTGCCAGCAGCTTAGCTGGGGCGGCCCAGGAGACCCAGTACTTC. Protein: CASSLAGAAQETQYF.

V gene TRBV28 combines with J gene TRBJ1-2; D is possibly TRBD1 (6 bases). In germline, CDR1 is MDHEN, CDR2 SYDVKM. The CDR3 loop spans 14 amino acids. Trimming stripped 3 bases from V and 4 bases from J, with 12 bases between. CDR3 sequence: CASSFPQGGYGYTF. The CDR3 region has the DNA TGTGCCAGCAGTTTCCCACAGGGTGGCTATGGCTACACCTTC.

The chain recombines TRBV6-5 with TRBJ2-5, with 8 bases aligning to TRBD1. The closer fit of TRBJ2-7 to the DNA end suggests the J call may be wrong. The CDR3 consists of 16 residues. Germline-derived CDR1 and CDR2 are MNHEY and SVGAGI. The CDR3 nucleotides are TGTGCCAGCAGTTACCCCCCGACAGGGGCTAGCTACGAGCAGTACTTC. Translation gives CASSYPPTGASYEQYF.

The gene calls are TRBV25-1 and TRBJ2-4; D remains unclear. V shed 3 bases and J shed 4 bases, with 1 base lying between them. CDR1 and CDR2 from the germline V gene are MGHDK and SYGVNS. The CDR3 length is 11 residues. The CDR3 nucleotides are TGTGCCAGCAGTGAGAAAAACATTCAGTACTTC. Residues: CASSEKNIQYF.

This clone was seen a handful of times. This rearrangement joins TRBV28 to TRBJ2-7; 8 bases are a match to TRBD1. CDR3 length: 14 amino acids. The junction had 8 bases not matched to a gene; V was cut back by 8 bases and J by 2 bases. The germline gives CDR1 MDHEN, CDR2 SYDVKM. The CDR3 coding sequence is TGTGCCAGCCAGACAGGGGCGACTACCTACGAGCAGTACTTC. This gives the protein CASQTGATTYEQYF.

The V and J genes are TRBV7-3 and TRBJ1-6; D gene ambiguous. This CDR3 contains 12 residues. Germline CDR1 and CDR2: SGHTA and FQGTGA. Trimming shortened V by 8 bases and J by 4 bases, and 6 bases separated the two germline ends. CDR3 in amino acids: CASLEYNSPLHF. DNA for the CDR3: TGTGCCAGCCTTGAGTATAATTCACCCCTCCACTTT.

The chain has TRBV6-6 and TRBJ2-5; D unclear. CDR1 is MNHNY and CDR2 is SVGAGI in the germline V gene (reference sequence). The V gene lost 2 bases and the J gene lost 1 base, with 5 bases spanning the gap. This CDR3 is built from 13 residues. CDR3 in amino acids: CASSYPSQETQYF. The DNA of the CDR3 is TGTGCCAGCAGTTACCCCAGCCAAGAGACCCAGTACTTC.

The V and J genes are TRBV2 and TRBJ2-1; D is unresolved. The CDR3 runs 13 residues. Germline CDR1 SNHLY, CDR2 FYNNEI. V was trimmed by 2 bases and J by 6 bases, leaving 8 bases between them. CDR3 bases: TGTGCCAGCAGTGAATACCAAGTCAATGAGCAGTTCTTC. It translates to CASSEYQVNEQFF. Filled out from reference TRBV2 and TRBJ2-1, the complete variable domain reads EPEVTQTPSHQVTQMGQEVILRCVPISNHLYFYWYRQILGQKVEFLVSFYNNEISEKSEIFDDQFSVERPDGSNFTLKIRSTKLEDSAMYFCASSEYQVNEQFFGPGTRLTVL.

A note on this clone: This probably arose from a read error, given a far larger clone one base away. Likely a read error: the CDR3 ends without its conserved phenylalanine or tryptophan. J is TRBJ1-2 and V is TRBV28; D unclear. CDR1 and CDR2 from the germline V gene are MDHEN and SYDVKM. The CDR3 contains 17 residues. Trimming removed 2 bases at V and 1 base at J, with 17 bases between. The chain's CDR3 is CASSLARSPAINYGYTC. CDR3 nucleotide sequence: TGTGCCAGCAGTTTAGCTCGGTCACCTGCTATTAACTATGGCTACACCTGC.